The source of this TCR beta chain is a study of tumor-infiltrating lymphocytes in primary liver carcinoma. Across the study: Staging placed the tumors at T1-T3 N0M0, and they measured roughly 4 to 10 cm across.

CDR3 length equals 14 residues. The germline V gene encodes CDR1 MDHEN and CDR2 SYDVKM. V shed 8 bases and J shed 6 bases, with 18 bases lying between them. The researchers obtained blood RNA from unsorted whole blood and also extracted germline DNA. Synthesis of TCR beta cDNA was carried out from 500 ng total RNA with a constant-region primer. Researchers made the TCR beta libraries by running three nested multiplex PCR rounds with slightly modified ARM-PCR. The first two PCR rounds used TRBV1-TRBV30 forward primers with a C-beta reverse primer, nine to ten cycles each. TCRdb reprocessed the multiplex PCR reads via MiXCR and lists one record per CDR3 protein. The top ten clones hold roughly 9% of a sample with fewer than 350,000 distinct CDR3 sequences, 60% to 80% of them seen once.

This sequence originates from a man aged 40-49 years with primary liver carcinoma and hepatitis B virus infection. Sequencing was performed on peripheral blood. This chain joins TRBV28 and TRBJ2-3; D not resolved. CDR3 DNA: TGTGCCAGCGTATCGTACCTTGATTCTGATACGCAGTATTTT. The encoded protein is CASVSYLDSDTQYF. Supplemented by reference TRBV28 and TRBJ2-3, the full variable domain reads DVKVTQSSRYLVKRTGEKVFLECVQDMDHENMFWYRQDPGLGLRLIYFSYDVKMKEKGDIPEGYSVSREKKERFSLILESASTNQTSMYLCASVSYLDSDTQYFGPGTRLTVL.